These 14 T cell receptor beta chains came from one sample sequenced in a study of CD8+ T cells in alopecia areata. TCR sequencing used cDNA made by reverse transcription of extracted RNA. The table came from immunoSEQ multiplex PCR; TCRdb's copy has only in-frame clones and leaves some out. This table holds roughly 120,000 clones, roughly two thirds found once. The sequenced sample was CD4+ T cells sorted from blood. The receptors stem from a human donor in good health.

This chain uses TRBV4-1 with TRBJ2-5, with 9 nucleotides matching TRBD2. The CDR3 length is 17 residues. CDR1 and CDR2 from the germline V gene are MGHRA and YSYEKL. The J segment lost 4 bases and the V segment lost 2 bases, leaving 11 bases of the junction unmatched. This CDR3 reads CASSQTQERGVRETQYF. CDR3 DNA sequence: TGCGCCAGCAGCCAAACTCAAGAGCGGGGGGTTAGAGAGACCCAGTACTTC.

The V call is TRBV6-5, the J call TRBJ2-5; D assignment may be TRBD1 or TRBD2 (7 bases each). Germline CDR1 reads MNHEY; CDR2 reads SVGAGI. This CDR3 contains 15 residues. V lost 4 bases to trimming and J lost 1 base, with 13 bases between them. The CDR3 DNA follows: TGTGCCAGCAGTTGGGGGAGGGGGCTCCAAGAGACCCAGTACTTC. Translating gives CASSWGRGLQETQYF.

Only a few counts were recorded for this clone. CDR3 sequence (DNA): TGTGCCAGCAGCCGGGGACAGGGCAACGAGCAGTACTTC. Amino acids: CASSRGQGNEQYF. The V gene is TRBV6-5, the J gene TRBJ2-7; 9 bases are a match to TRBD1. CDR3 length equals 13 residues. Germline CDR1 MNHEY, CDR2 SVGAGI. V gave up 6 bases and J gave up 5 bases; unmatched junction bases: 5.

J is TRBJ1-1 and V is TRBV29-1; D remains unclear. Trimming left V 7 bases short and J 3 bases short, with 15 bases between. The germline CDR1 and CDR2 sequences are SQVTM and ANQGSEA. This CDR3 spans 13 amino acids. In DNA form, the CDR3 reads TGCAGCGCTGCCGGGAGTTCTTACACTGAAGCTTTCTTT. Translation: CSAAGSSYTEAFF.

The rearrangement uses TRBV7-2 and TRBJ2-3, with D possibly being TRBD2 (5 bases). This CDR3 contains 13 residues. V lost 5 bases and J lost 1, with 7 bases in between. From germline, CDR1 is SGHTA and CDR2 FQGNSA. The CDR3: CASSPGGTDTQYF. Written as DNA, the CDR3 is TGTGCCAGCAGCCCCGGGGGCACAGATACGCAGTATTTT.

Here the CDR3 reads CASSEDGDTGELFF. The DNA of the CDR3 is TGTGCCAGCAGTGAAGATGGAGACACCGGGGAGCTGTTTTTT. The chain links TRBV2 to TRBJ2-2; D remains ambiguous. The CDR3 totals 14 residues. Trimming cost V 1 base and J 3 bases, with 6 bases left between them. Germline values: CDR1 SNHLY, CDR2 FYNNEI.

This clone showed up just once. CDR3 DNA: TGCAGCGTTAGCAGCGGGTTGAACACTGAAGCTTTCTTT. It translates to CSVSSGLNTEAFF. The chain employs TRBV29-1 and TRBJ1-1; the D is unclear. V lost 5 bases and J 0 bases, leaving 10 bases between the germline ends. This CDR3 has 13 residues. Germline-derived CDR1 and CDR2 are SQVTM and ANQGSEA.

This clone has a handful of counts. The chain couples TRBV6-5 to TRBJ1-2; TRBD1 might be the D (6 bases). Trimming cost V 6 bases and J 7 bases, with 12 bases left between them. Germline V gives CDR1 MNHEY, CDR2 SVGAGI. This CDR3 has 12 amino acids. CDR3 nucleotides: TGTGCCAGCAGAGGGGGTTCAAGTGGCTACACCTTC. The encoded protein is CASRGGSSGYTF.

This sequence joins TRBV4-1 and TRBJ2-7; 9 positions match TRBD1. The germline gives CDR1 MGHRA, CDR2 YSYEKL. The CDR3 runs 15 residues. V shed 4 bases and J 7 bases; nucleotides not matched to a gene: 11. CDR3 protein: CASSLQGADLGEQYF. The CDR3 DNA sequence: TGCGCCAGCAGCCTACAGGGGGCCGATCTGGGGGAGCAGTACTTC.

Only a few counts were recorded for this clone. This chain connects TRBV7-9 to TRBJ1-2, with D perhaps TRBD1 (5 bases). The germline V gene encodes CDR1 SEHNR and CDR2 FQNEAQ (reference sequence). V lost 5 bases and J lost 1, with 11 bases in between. The CDR3 loop spans 14 amino acids. The CDR3 protein is CASSKPGGNYGYTF. For the CDR3, the DNA is TGTGCCAGCAGCAAGCCGGGGGGTAACTATGGCTACACCTTC.

The chain links TRBV9 to TRBJ2-2; D may be TRBD2 (5 bases). Germline CDR1 SGDLS, CDR2 YYNGEE. CDR3 length: 14 amino acids. V lost 0 bases, J lost 4 bases, and 7 bases lay in between. The CDR3 DNA sequence: TGTGCCAGCAGCGTAGTAAGCGGCACCGGGGAGCTGTTTTTT. As protein: CASSVVSGTGELFF.

The gene calls are TRBV2 and TRBJ2-1; D is possibly TRBD1 (5 bases). V was shortened by 8 bases and J by 9 bases, with 11 bases between the two germline ends. CDR3 length equals 11 residues. Germline V gene lookup returns CDR1 SNHLY and CDR2 FYNNEI. CDR3 DNA sequence: TGTGCCAGCCGCGTTAGGGGTGAGCAGTTCTTC. Its protein is CASRVRGEQFF.

This clone was observed once. This chain joins TRBV29-1 and TRBJ1-1, with D possibly matching TRBD1 (5 bases). The CDR3 is 13 residues long. Germline V gene data show CDR1 as SQVTM and CDR2 as ANQGSEA. V was pared by 3 bases and J by 0 bases, with 8 bases between. The CDR3: CSVEGRVNTEAFF. The CDR3 region has the DNA TGCAGCGTTGAGGGCAGGGTGAACACTGAAGCTTTCTTT.

This clone came up once. J is TRBJ1-2 and V is TRBV5-6; 11 positions match TRBD1. The length of the CDR3 is 14 residues. Trimming took 4 bases from V and 2 from J; bases not matched to a gene: 1. Germline assignment: CDR1 SGHDT and CDR2 YYEEEE. As DNA, the CDR3 is TGTGCCAGCAGCGGGGACAGGGGGAACTATGGCTACACCTTC. As protein: CASSGDRGNYGYTF.